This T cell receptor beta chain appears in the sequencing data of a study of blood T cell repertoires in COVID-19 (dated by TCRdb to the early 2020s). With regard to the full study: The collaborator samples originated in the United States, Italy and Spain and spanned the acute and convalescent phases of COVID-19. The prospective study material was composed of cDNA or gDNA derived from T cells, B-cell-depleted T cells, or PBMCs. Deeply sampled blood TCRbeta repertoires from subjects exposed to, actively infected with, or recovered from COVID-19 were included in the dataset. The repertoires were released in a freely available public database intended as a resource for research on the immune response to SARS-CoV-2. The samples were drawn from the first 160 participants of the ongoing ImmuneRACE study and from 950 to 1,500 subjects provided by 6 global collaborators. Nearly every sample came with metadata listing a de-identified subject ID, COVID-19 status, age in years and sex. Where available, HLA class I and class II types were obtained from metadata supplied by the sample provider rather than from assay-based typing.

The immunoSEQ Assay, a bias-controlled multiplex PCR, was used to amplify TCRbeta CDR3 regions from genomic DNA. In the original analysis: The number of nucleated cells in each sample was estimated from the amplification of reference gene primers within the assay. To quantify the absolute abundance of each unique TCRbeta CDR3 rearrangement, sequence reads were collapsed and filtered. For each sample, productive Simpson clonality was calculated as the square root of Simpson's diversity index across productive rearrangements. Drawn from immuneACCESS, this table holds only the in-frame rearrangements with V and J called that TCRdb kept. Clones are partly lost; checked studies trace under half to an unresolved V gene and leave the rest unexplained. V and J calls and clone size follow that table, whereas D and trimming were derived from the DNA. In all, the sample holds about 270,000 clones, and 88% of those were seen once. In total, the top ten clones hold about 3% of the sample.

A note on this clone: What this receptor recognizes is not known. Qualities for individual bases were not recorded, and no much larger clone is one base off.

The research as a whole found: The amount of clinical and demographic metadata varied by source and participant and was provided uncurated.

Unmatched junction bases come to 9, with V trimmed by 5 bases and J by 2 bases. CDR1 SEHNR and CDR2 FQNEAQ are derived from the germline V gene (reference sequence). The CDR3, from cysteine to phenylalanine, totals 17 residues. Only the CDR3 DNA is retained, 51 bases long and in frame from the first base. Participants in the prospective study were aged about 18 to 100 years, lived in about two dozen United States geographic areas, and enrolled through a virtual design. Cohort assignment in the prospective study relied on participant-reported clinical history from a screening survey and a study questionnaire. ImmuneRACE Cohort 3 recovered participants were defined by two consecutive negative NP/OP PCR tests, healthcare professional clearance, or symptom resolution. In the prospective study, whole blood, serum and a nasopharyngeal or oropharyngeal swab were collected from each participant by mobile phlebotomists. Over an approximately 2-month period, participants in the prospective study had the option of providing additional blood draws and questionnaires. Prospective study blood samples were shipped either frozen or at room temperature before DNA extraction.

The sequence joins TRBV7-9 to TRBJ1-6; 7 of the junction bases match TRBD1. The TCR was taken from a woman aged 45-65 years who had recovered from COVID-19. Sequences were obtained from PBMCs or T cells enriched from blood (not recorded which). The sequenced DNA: TGTGCCAGCAGCCCAAGCGACAGGGATGCCTATAATTCACCCCTCCACTTT. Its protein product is CASSPSDRDAYNSPLHF.